A single sample gave rise to the 21 T cell receptor beta chains below, sequenced in a study of cytomegalovirus exposure and HLA in healthy donors. PCR primers comprised 60 Vbeta and 13 Jbeta primers. TCRdb's table, derived via immunoSEQ multiplex PCR, lists solely in-frame clones and lacks some. The top ten hold 14% of the sample, which has 130,000 to 150,000 clones, around 72% seen once. Sequenced: PBMCs. These receptors all come from a human donor in good health.

The chain recombines TRBV5-1 with TRBJ2-2; 8 bases are a match to TRBD1. Germline values: CDR1 SGHRS, CDR2 YFSETQ. Germline trimming cut 3 bases from V and 4 bases from J; bases unmatched to any gene: 2. This CDR3 contains 14 residues. In nucleotides, the CDR3 is TGCGCCAGCAGCTGGGACAGGAGCACCGGGGAGCTGTTTTTT. It translates to CASSWDRSTGELFF.

The J gene is TRBJ2-7, the V gene TRBV5-8; D may be TRBD2 (5 bases). Deletions cut 4 bases from V and 3 bases from J, with 17 bases between. The CDR3 extends over 15 amino acids. CDR1 and CDR2 (germline): SGHTS, YDEGEE. This CDR3 is CASSERPGRVYEQYF. CDR3 DNA: TGTGCCAGCAGCGAAAGGCCTGGGCGGGTCTACGAGCAGTACTTC. The complete variable domain, with remaining parts taken from reference TRBV5-8 and TRBJ2-7, reads EAGVTQSPTHLIKTRGQQATLRCSPISGHTSVYWYQQALGLGLQFLLWYDEGEERNRGNFPPRFSGRQFPNYSSELNVNALELEDSALYLCASSERPGRVYEQYFGPGTRLTVT.

The CDR3 DNA sequence: TGTGCCAGCACCGAGACACCACCGGGACAGGGCGATGAGACCCAGTACTTC. Its translation: CASTETPPGQGDETQYF. V is TRBV7-9 and J is TRBJ2-5, with 9 bases lining up with TRBD1. V was clipped by 7 bases and J by 5 bases; unmatched bases: 17. Germline assignment: CDR1 SEHNR and CDR2 FQNEAQ (reference sequence). The CDR3 extends over 17 amino acids.

This clone was detected once. V gene TRBV2 combines with J gene TRBJ1-2, with D unresolved. This CDR3 spans 14 amino acids. V was cut by 3 bases and J by 6 bases, with 14 bases left in between. The germline V gene has CDR1 SNHLY and CDR2 FYNNEI. CDR3 nucleotides: TGTGCCAGCAGTGATTTGGTTTGGGAGGATGGCTACACCTTC. It yields the protein CASSDLVWEDGYTF. Variable domain in full (rest from reference TRBV2 and TRBJ1-2): EPEVTQTPSHQVTQMGQEVILRCVPISNHLYFYWYRQILGQKVEFLVSFYNNEISEKSEIFDDQFSVERPDGSNFTLKIRSTKLEDSAMYFCASSDLVWEDGYTFGSGTRLTVV.

The chain links TRBV10-1 to TRBJ2-1; TRBD1 is a possible D gene (6 bases). Trimming removed 8 bases from V and 8 bases from J, with 13 bases in between. The CDR3 is 12 residues long. Germline CDR1 and CDR2: WNHNN and SYGVQD (reference sequence). The CDR3 DNA reads TGCGCCAGCGGGGACAATTGGGATGAGCAGTTCTTC. It specifies CASGDNWDEQFF.

This clone has just a few counts. The rearrangement links TRBV7-9 to TRBJ2-7, with 7 bases aligning to TRBD2. Germline V gene sequence: CDR1 SEHNR, CDR2 FQNEAQ (reference sequence). The CDR3 extends over 16 amino acids. The junction had 15 bases not matched to a gene; V was cut back by 3 bases and J by 7 bases. Here the CDR3 DNA reads TGTGCCAGCAGCTTCCCGAGCCGACTAGCCGTCGGGGAGCAGTACTTC. Its translation is CASSFPSRLAVGEQYF. The full variable domain, with the rest looked up from reference TRBV7-9 and TRBJ2-7, is DTGVSQNPRHKITKRGQNVTFRCDPISEHNRLYWYRQTLGQGPEFLTYFQNEAQLEKSRLLSDRFSAERPKGSFSTLEIQRTEQGDSAMYLCASSFPSRLAVGEQYFGPGTRLTVT.

In this sample, this clone turned up a few times. The J gene is TRBJ2-1, the V gene TRBV29-1, with D tentatively TRBD1 (5 bases). V lost 7 bases to trimming and J lost 2 bases, with 15 bases between them. CDR1 and CDR2 from the germline V gene are SQVTM and ANQGSEA. The CDR3 has 14 amino acids. CDR3 nucleotide sequence: TGCAGCGCACGACAGACTGTTACCTACAATGAGCAGTTCTTC. This codes for CSARQTVTYNEQFF.

A note on this clone: The germline gene is not matched at one end of the junction; a read error may be the cause. Other nucleotide sequences from this sample produce the same CDR3. The CDR3 loop reads CASSLDTSSGANVLTF. DNA of the CDR3: TGCGCCAGCAGCTTGGACACCTCCTCTGGGGCCAATGTCCTGACTTTC. The V call is TRBV5-1, the J call TRBJ2-6, with D maybe TRBD1 (5 bases). Germline-derived CDR1 and CDR2 are SGHRS and YFSETQ. The CDR3 extends over 16 amino acids.

J is TRBJ1-1 and V is TRBV7-8, with 11 nucleotides matching TRBD1. The CDR3 is made up of 16 amino acids. The junction had 6 bases not matched to a gene; V was cut back by 5 bases and J by 1 base. CDR1 and CDR2 from the germline V gene are SGHVS and FQNEAQ. CDR3 nucleotides: TGTGCCAGCAGCAATCGGGACAGGGGGTCGAACACTGAAGCTTTCTTT. The encoded protein is CASSNRDRGSNTEAFF.

The J gene is TRBJ2-3, the V gene TRBV27; 9 nucleotides align to TRBD2. The junction had 9 bases not matched to a gene; V was cut back by 3 bases and J by 2 bases. Germline values: CDR1 MNHEY, CDR2 SMNVEV (reference sequence). The CDR3 contains 17 residues. CDR3 sequence (DNA): TGTGCCAGCAGTTTTTTCAGCCTAGCGGGAAACACAGATACGCAGTATTTT. Protein product: CASSFFSLAGNTDTQYF.

This chain connects TRBV28 to TRBJ1-5, with TRBD1 matching over 8 bases. Germline V lookup: CDR1 MDHEN, CDR2 SYDVKM. The CDR3 is made up of 16 amino acids. V trimming: 5 bases; J trimming: 5 bases; junction bases outside the gene matches: 11. CDR3 coding DNA: TGTGCCAGCAGTGTCGGACAGGGTGAGGGTTATCAGCCCCAGCATTTT. This codes for CASSVGQGEGYQPQHF.

The chain uses TRBV6-1 and TRBJ2-1, with TRBD2 matching 8 bases. This CDR3 is built from 16 residues. The V and J ends lost 2 bases and 0 bases, in that order; junction bases with no gene match: 3. The germline gives CDR1 MNHNS, CDR2 SASEGT. The CDR3 nucleotides are TGTGCCAGCAGTGAAAGCGGGGGCAGCTCCTACAATGAGCAGTTCTTC. Translation gives CASSESGGSSYNEQFF.

This chain connects TRBV27 to TRBJ1-1; 10 bases fit TRBD1. J was trimmed by 4 bases and V by 5 bases; bases with no gene match: 1. From germline, CDR1 is MNHEY and CDR2 SMNVEV (reference sequence). This CDR3 has 13 residues. Here the CDR3 reads CASSGTGATEAFF. CDR3 coding DNA: TGTGCCAGCAGTGGGACAGGGGCCACTGAAGCTTTCTTT.

A single count supports this clone. The CDR3 sequence is CASSLDLAGDNEQFF. The CDR3 coding sequence is TGTGCCAGCAGCTTAGATCTAGCGGGGGACAATGAGCAGTTCTTC. V usage is TRBV7-6 and J usage is TRBJ2-1, with 10 bases aligning to TRBD2. J was trimmed by 5 bases and V by 1 base; bases with no gene match: 2. The CDR3 has 15 residues. From germline, CDR1 is SGHVS and CDR2 FNYEAQ.

Here the CDR3 reads CASSPGTYGKTQYF. CDR3 nucleotides: TGTGCCAGCAGCCCCGGGACATACGGAAAGACCCAGTACTTC. The genes are TRBV7-3 and TRBJ2-5; possible D gene TRBD1, 6 bases. The germline CDR1 and CDR2 sequences are SGHTA and FQGTGA. The CDR3 spans 14 residues. Trimming took 5 bases from V and 6 from J, leaving 16 bases between them.

This clone was counted a single time. This chain links TRBV5-6 with TRBJ1-1, with no clear D. Trimming took off 2 bases at V and 0 bases at J, with 5 bases between the two ends. In germline, CDR1 is SGHDT, CDR2 YYEEEE. This CDR3 has 13 amino acids. The CDR3 DNA sequence: TGTGCCAGCAGCTTTATTATGAACACTGAAGCTTTCTTT. It yields the protein CASSFIMNTEAFF.

The chain employs TRBV28 and TRBJ1-3; D is uncertain. The CDR3 covers 12 residues. Germline V CDR1 and CDR2: MDHEN, SYDVKM. The V gene lost 3 bases and the J gene lost 2 bases, with 2 bases spanning the gap. The CDR3 loop reads CASSFTGNTIYF. The CDR3 DNA follows: TGTGCCAGCAGTTTCACTGGAAACACCATATATTTT.

The rearrangement links TRBV6-5 to TRBJ2-1; a weak D match, TRBD2 (5 bases). The CDR3 totals 13 residues. Germline assignment: CDR1 MNHEY and CDR2 SVGAGI. V gave up 5 bases and J gave up 10 bases, with 15 bases separating them. The CDR3 is CASSMRAFWEQFF. The CDR3 DNA is TGTGCCAGCAGTATGAGGGCCTTCTGGGAGCAGTTCTTC.

The gene calls are TRBV7-9 and TRBJ2-3; possibly TRBD1 for D (5 bases). The CDR3 extends over 14 amino acids. CDR1 and CDR2 (germline): SEHNR, FQNEAQ (reference sequence). The V end was cut by 4 bases, the J end by 0 bases, with 8 bases between. CDR3 in DNA: TGTGCCAGCAGCTCAGGGTTCAGCACAGATACGCAGTATTTT. It encodes CASSSGFSTDTQYF. Together with reference TRBV7-9 and TRBJ2-3, the CDR3 gives the full variable domain: DTGVSQNPRHKITKRGQNVTFRCDPISEHNRLYWYRQTLGQGPEFLTYFQNEAQLEKSRLLSDRFSAERPKGSFSTLEIQRTEQGDSAMYLCASSSGFSTDTQYFGPGTRLTVL.

The chain uses TRBV28 and TRBJ2-5, with 9 bases aligning to TRBD1. The length of the CDR3 is 16 residues. The V gene's germline CDR1 is MDHEN and CDR2 SYDVKM. Trimming took 6 bases from V and 2 from J; bases not matched to a gene: 10. The CDR3 nucleotides read TGTGCCAGCAGCATACAGGGGGCTCTAAAGCAAGAGACCCAGTACTTC. Amino acid sequence: CASSIQGALKQETQYF.

The V and J genes are TRBV11-1 and TRBJ2-7, with 9 positions matching TRBD2. Looked up from germline, CDR1 is SGHAT and CDR2 is FQDESV (reference sequence). V was pared by 2 bases and J by 7 bases, with 12 bases of the junction left unmatched. The CDR3 runs to 16 residues. CDR3: CASSLTVAGAKWEQYF. CDR3 nucleotides: TGTGCCAGCAGCTTAACGGTAGCGGGGGCCAAGTGGGAGCAGTACTTC.